These 4 T cell receptor beta chains came from one sample sequenced in a study of metastatic and nonmetastatic thyroid tumors. With MiXCR, TCRdb called clones anew from the PCR reads. The sample lists about 30,000 clones; around 4% were seen once. Patients were all untreated before their thyroid surgery. Source material: blood. All receptors come from a female donor with papillary thyroid cancer or a benign thyroid nodule (not recorded which). Some clones in this sample may be carry-over from other donors' samples.

This clone was observed many times. The chain joins TRBV5-5 to TRBJ2-7; D perhaps matches TRBD1 (5 bases). Trimming pared 0 bases from V and 6 bases from J, leaving 10 bases between. Germline loops: CDR1 SGHKS, CDR2 YYEKEE (reference sequence). The CDR3 consists of 13 residues. CDR3 in amino acids: CASSLGPQGEQYF. The DNA for the CDR3 is TGTGCCAGCAGCTTGGGACCCCAGGGCGAGCAGTACTTC.

In this sample, this clone turned up a few times. One end of the junction fails to match germline, which may point to a read error. CDR3: CASRTSWALSNVELFF. The CDR3 nucleotides read TGCGCCAGCAGGACTAGCTGGGCCCTAAGTAACGTGGAGCTGTTTTTT. The V gene is TRBV28, the J gene TRBJ2-2, with TRBD2 matching 8 bases. Germline V lookup: CDR1 MDHEN, CDR2 SYDVKM. The CDR3 covers 16 residues.

The V and J genes are TRBV6-1 and TRBJ1-1; D perhaps matches TRBD1 (5 bases). In germline, CDR1 is MNHNS, CDR2 SASEGT. Deletions cut 6 bases from V and 4 bases from J, with 18 bases between. The CDR3 contains 15 residues. CDR3 coding DNA: TGTGCCAGCAGCGTTCTGGGGGGTGGGGGCACTGAAGCTTTCTTT. Protein product: CASSVLGGGGTEAFF.

In regard to this clone: The junction shows a germline mismatch at one end, possibly a read error. This chain connects TRBV12-3 or TRBV12-4 to TRBJ1-3, with D possibly matching TRBD1 (6 bases). The CDR3 has 14 residues. The CDR3 DNA is TGTGCCAGCGGTTTAAGTAGGAAGGGACACAGCATATATTTT. It is translated as CASGLSRKGHSIYF.